The T cell receptor (beta chain) described here comes from a study of blood T cells in healthy people across ages. General observations from the study: PBMCs left unsorted prevented a conclusive naive versus antigen-experienced comparison. More naive CD4+ cells and higher diversity were found in long-lived than in aged donors.

CDR3 length equals 17 residues. Trimming took 1 base from V and 9 from J; bases not matched to a gene: 10. Germline V gene sequence: CDR1 MNHNS, CDR2 SASEGT. This clonotype appeared a few times. Its antigen remains unidentified. Then a second PCR, running about 6 to 12 cycles, was carried out with a sample-barcoded 5' primer and a J-beta primer mix. TCRdb itself ran the 5' RACE reads through MiXCR, one entry per CDR3 protein. The data show 1 million to 1.2 million distinct CDR3 sequences, around two fifths seen once. Each donor was a healthy Caucasian individual from Russia, aged about 6 to 95. RNA extraction gave at least 5.5 micrograms of total RNA per sample.

This clonotype originated in a man aged 18 to 29 in good health. The rearrangement uses TRBV6-1 and TRBJ1-5; 12 nucleotides agree with TRBD1. The sample consisted of blood. The CDR3 loop is CASSEVGDRGPPGPQHF. The CDR3 nucleotides are TGTGCCAGCAGTGAAGTGGGGGACAGGGGGCCACCCGGGCCCCAGCATTTT.